This is a list of T cell receptor beta chains from one sample in a study of T cells in localized non-small cell lung cancer. Method: immunoSEQ multiplex PCR; TCRdb's copy keeps in-frame clones and lacks some. The sample lists some 15,000 clones; around 83% were seen once. Sample: peripheral blood, taken before any cancer treatment. The receptors stem from a woman aged 40-69 years with stage I lung adenocarcinoma. CDR3s include the opening cysteine and the closing phenylalanine or tryptophan. The D gene is left open where the match is weak. Expanded clones get a size class; other rows say once, few or many, or leave the size out.

j_gene: TRBJ1-5
abundance: NA
d_gene: TRBD1
v_gene: TRBV2
CDR3nt: TGTGCCAGCAGGGATCATGACAGGGCGGATCAGCCCCAGCATTTT
CDR3aa: CASRDHDRADQPQHF

j_gene: TRBJ1-6
abundance: once
d_gene: NA
v_gene: TRBV7-6
CDR3nt: TGTGCCAGCAGCTTATCACAGAATAATTCACCCCTCCACTTT
CDR3aa: CASSLSQNNSPLHF

j_gene: TRBJ2-2
abundance: NA
d_gene: NA
v_gene: TRBV11-3
CDR3nt: TGTGCCAGCAGCCCGGGTGCCACCGGGGAGCTGTTTTTT
CDR3aa: CASSPGATGELFF

j_gene: TRBJ2-7
abundance: NA
d_gene: NA
v_gene: TRBV19
CDR3nt: TGTGCCAGTAGTATAACGGTCACAGCCTACGAGCAGTACTTC
CDR3aa: CASSITVTAYEQYF

j_gene: TRBJ1-6
abundance: NA
d_gene: NA
v_gene: TRBV5-6
CDR3nt: TGTGCCAGCAGCTTGGCTCTCGGGCCCCCAAATTCACCCCTCCACTTT
CDR3aa: CASSLALGPPNSPLHF

j_gene: TRBJ1-4
abundance: NA
d_gene: TRBD1
v_gene: TRBV9
CDR3nt: TGTGCCAGCAGCGTTGGGACAGGGGGGGAGCGAGAGGAAAAACTGTTTTTT
CDR3aa: CASSVGTGGEREEKLFF

j_gene: TRBJ2-7
abundance: NA
d_gene: NA
v_gene: TRBV5-1
CDR3nt: TGCGCCAGCAGCAAAACGAATCTGGGCCCTATAGACGAGCAGTACTTC
CDR3aa: CASSKTNLGPIDEQYF

j_gene: TRBJ2-7
abundance: NA
d_gene: NA
v_gene: TRBV18
CDR3nt: TGTGCCAGCTCACCGCGCCTATACGAGCAGTACTTC
CDR3aa: CASSPRLYEQYF

j_gene: TRBJ1-1
abundance: NA
d_gene: TRBD1
v_gene: TRBV6-5
CDR3nt: TGTGCCAGCAGTTCTACGACAGGGGAGGCTTTCTTT
CDR3aa: CASSSTTGEAFF

j_gene: TRBJ2-7
abundance: NA
d_gene: TRBD1
v_gene: TRBV19
CDR3nt: TGTGCCAGTAGTATTAGGACAGGGGACTACGAGCAGTACTTC
CDR3aa: CASSIRTGDYEQYF

j_gene: TRBJ2-1
abundance: NA
d_gene: TRBD2
v_gene: TRBV5-1
CDR3nt: TGCGCCAGCAGCTTGGCCCCACTAGCGGGGGGGCCGGGCTATGAGCAGTTCTTC
CDR3aa: CASSLAPLAGGPGYEQFF

j_gene: TRBJ1-3
abundance: NA
d_gene: NA
v_gene: TRBV2
CDR3nt: TGTGCCAGCAAGCCCAGGGGCTTTAACACCATATATTTT
CDR3aa: CASKPRGFNTIYF

j_gene: TRBJ2-4
abundance: NA
d_gene: NA
v_gene: TRBV12-5
CDR3nt: TGTGCTAGTGGTCTACAGGGTATCGGTGCCAAAAACATTCAGTACTTC
CDR3aa: CASGLQGIGAKNIQYF

j_gene: TRBJ1-6
abundance: NA
d_gene: TRBD1
v_gene: TRBV30
CDR3nt: TGTGCCTGGTCCCCCGGGGACAGGAATAATTCACCCCTCCACTTT
CDR3aa: CAWSPGDRNNSPLHF

j_gene: TRBJ1-1
abundance: NA
d_gene: NA
v_gene: TRBV28
CDR3nt: TGTGCCAGCAGTCCTTCCGGACAGACCCTTATGAACACTGAAGCTTTCTTT
CDR3aa: CASSPSGQTLMNTEAFF

j_gene: TRBJ2-7
abundance: few
d_gene: NA
v_gene: TRBV29-1
CDR3nt: TGCAGCGTTGTAAGGCAGGGGAACGAGCAGTACTTC
CDR3aa: CSVVRQGNEQYF

j_gene: TRBJ2-1
abundance: once
d_gene: NA
v_gene: TRBV11-3
CDR3nt: TGTGCCAGCAGCTTGTATTTACCCCTAGGACTGGTCTCCTACAATGAGCAGTTCTTC
CDR3aa: CASSLYLPLGLVSYNEQFF

j_gene: TRBJ1-4
abundance: NA
d_gene: TRBD1
v_gene: TRBV30
CDR3nt: TGTGCCTGGAGATACAGGGGGCCTAATGAAAAACTGTTTTTT
CDR3aa: CAWRYRGPNEKLFF

j_gene: TRBJ1-1
abundance: NA
d_gene: NA
v_gene: TRBV13
CDR3nt: TGTGCCAGCAGCTTATCCCGGGTAGCTGGTTTATCTGATGAGAACACTGAAGCTTTCTTT
CDR3aa: CASSLSRVAGLSDENTEAFF

j_gene: TRBJ2-7
abundance: NA
d_gene: TRBD1
v_gene: TRBV5-4
CDR3nt: TGTGCCAGCAGCTTCTCCGGGACAGCCGCCTTGGAGCAGTACTTC
CDR3aa: CASSFSGTAALEQYF

j_gene: TRBJ1-2
abundance: NA
d_gene: NA
v_gene: TRBV5-1
CDR3nt: TGCGCCAGCAGCTTGGAGACAGGCGGCATAGACTATGGCTACACCTTC
CDR3aa: CASSLETGGIDYGYTF

j_gene: TRBJ1-4
abundance: NA
d_gene: NA
v_gene: TRBV7-2
CDR3nt: TGTGCCAGCACCACGGGGGGGCACGAAAAACTGTTTTTT
CDR3aa: CASTTGGHEKLFF

j_gene: TRBJ2-5
abundance: NA
d_gene: NA
v_gene: TRBV28
CDR3nt: TGTGCCAGCGGGGCACGGGCCCCAAGGACCCAGTACTTC
CDR3aa: CASGARAPRTQYF

j_gene: TRBJ1-6
abundance: NA
d_gene: NA
v_gene: TRBV4-3
CDR3nt: TGCGCCAGCAGTCACGGAAATTCACCCCTCCACTTT
CDR3aa: CASSHGNSPLHF